This passage covers 5 T cell receptor beta chains from one sample sequenced in a study of blood T cell repertoires in COVID-19. This table comes from immunoSEQ multiplex PCR, and its TCRdb copy is limited to in-frame clones, with some not included. This sample yields approximately 290,000 clones, of which 90% are seen a single time; 4% to 5.5% belongs to the top ten. Sequenced material: PBMCs or T cells enriched from blood (not recorded which). These receptor sequences come from a woman aged 18-30 years with acute COVID-19.

V and J are TRBV4-2 and TRBJ1-1; D is ambiguous. V shed 0 bases and J shed 10 bases, with 21 bases lying between them. Germline assignment: CDR1 LGHNA and CDR2 YNFKEQ. The CDR3 loop spans 16 amino acids. The CDR3 sequence: CASSQDLMVLGSSAFF. The CDR3 DNA sequence: TGTGCCAGCAGCCAAGATCTAATGGTATTAGGGAGTTCAGCTTTCTTT.

V and J are TRBV5-1 and TRBJ2-1; 8 bases match TRBD2. V was pared by 4 bases and J by 4 bases, with 13 bases of the junction left unmatched. Germline CDR1 is SGHRS and CDR2 is YFSETQ. CDR3 length: 17 amino acids. The CDR3 region is CASSHISAGDYYNEQFF. The CDR3 bases are TGCGCCAGCAGCCATATCTCAGCGGGAGACTATTACAATGAGCAGTTCTTC.

The rearrangement uses TRBV11-3 and TRBJ2-2, with D uncertain. Trimming removed 3 bases from V and 9 bases from J, with 5 bases in between. This CDR3 is 11 amino acids long. The germline V gene has CDR1 SGHNT and CDR2 YENEEA. CDR3 region: CASSFSRELFF. CDR3 DNA: TGTGCCAGCAGCTTTTCTCGGGAGCTGTTTTTT.

The rearrangement joins TRBV19 to TRBJ1-1, with D possibly TRBD1 on 6 matching bases. The CDR3 covers 14 residues. Germline V gives CDR1 LNHDA, CDR2 SQIVND (reference sequence). Trimming cost V 3 bases and J 1 base, with 9 bases left between them. The CDR3 loop reads CASSIQGPNTEAFF. DNA for the CDR3: TGTGCCAGTAGTATCCAGGGGCCGAACACTGAAGCTTTCTTT.

This sequence joins TRBV6-5 and TRBJ2-7, with 11 bases lining up with TRBD2. Germline V lookup: CDR1 MNHEY, CDR2 SVGAGI. This CDR3 has 15 residues. Losses at the gene ends were 10 bases for V and 1 base for J; bases not matched to a gene: 9. Written as DNA, the CDR3 is TGTGCCACAATTGCCGGGACTAGCGGATCCTACGAGCAGTACTTC. The encoded protein is CATIAGTSGSYEQYF.